This is a list of T cell receptor beta chains from one sample in a study of blood T cells in healthy people across ages. TCRdb processed the 5' RACE reads anew with MiXCR; each CDR3 protein has one entry. The sample has 800,000 or so distinct CDR3 sequences, around 62% seen once. The sample consisted of blood. The receptors were sampled from a man aged 30-40 years in good health. CDR3s include the opening cysteine and the closing phenylalanine or tryptophan. D genes are given only for firm matches. Part of the rows lack a size; the others show once, few, many or a class for expanded clones.

v_call,j_call,d_call,clone_size,cdr3_aa,cdr3_nt
TRBV29-1,TRBJ2-7,.,.,CSATRQGTNEQYF,TGCAGCGCCACGCGGCAGGGGACCAACGAGCAGTACTTC
TRBV4-3,TRBJ1-5,.,.,CASSQTTGSNQPQHF,TGCGCCAGCAGCCAAACGACCGGGAGCAATCAGCCCCAGCATTTT
TRBV4-2,TRBJ2-5,TRBD2,.,CASSQARGSGETQYF,TGTGCCAGCAGCCAAGCTCGCGGGAGTGGAGAGACCCAGTACTTC
TRBV12-3/TRBV12-4,TRBJ1-5,.,.,CASSFRDAGGNQPQHF,TGTGCCAGCAGCTTTCGGGACGCCGGCGGCAATCAGCCCCAGCATTTT
TRBV7-2,TRBJ2-1,TRBD1,few,CASSLGTVGQDYNEQFF,TGTGCCAGCAGCTTAGGGACCGTAGGACAGGATTACAATGAGCAGTTCTTC
TRBV5-1,TRBJ1-3,.,.,CASSLETPSGNTIYF,TGCGCCAGCAGCTTGGAGACCCCCTCTGGAAACACCATATATTTT
TRBV6-6,TRBJ1-5,.,few,CASLRASNQPQHF,TGTGCCAGCTTACGGGCCTCCAATCAGCCCCAGCATTTT
TRBV20-1,TRBJ2-7,.,.,CSATRTGPYEQYF,TGCAGTGCTACCCGGACGGGCCCCTACGAGCAGTACTTC
TRBV6-1,TRBJ2-3,TRBD2,few,CASSSLAGVDAQYF,TGTGCCAGCAGTTCCTTAGCGGGTGTAGATGCGCAGTATTTT
TRBV7-9,TRBJ2-7,TRBD1,.,CASSTGGRNEQYF,TGTGCCAGCAGCACAGGGGGAAGGAACGAGCAGTACTTC
TRBV20-1,TRBJ1-2,TRBD1,.,CSVEGGVGGYTF,TGCAGTGTCGAAGGGGGCGTTGGGGGCTACACCTTC
TRBV29-1,TRBJ1-2,.,once,CSVAPDSAYGYTF,TGCAGCGTTGCCCCAGACAGCGCCTATGGCTACACCTTC
TRBV11-1,TRBJ2-3,.,.,CASRFNRAVDTQYF,TGTGCCAGCAGATTCAACAGGGCGGTAGATACGCAGTATTTT
TRBV11-1,TRBJ1-2,.,.,CASSLTQISNYGYTF,TGTGCCAGCAGCTTAACCCAGATTTCTAACTATGGCTACACCTTC
TRBV12-3/TRBV12-4,TRBJ2-5,TRBD1,few,CASSETGLETQYF,TGTGCCAGCAGTGAGACAGGGTTGGAGACCCAGTACTTC
TRBV4-3,TRBJ2-1,.,few,CASSQDSLGAPYNEQFF,TGCGCCAGCAGCCAAGATTCCTTGGGGGCCCCCTACAATGAGCAGTTCTTC
TRBV20-1,TRBJ2-1,TRBD1,.,CSARDLDRGGVYYNEQFF,TGCAGTGCTAGAGACCTGGACAGGGGAGGGGTCTACTACAATGAGCAGTTCTTC
TRBV9,TRBJ1-2,.,.,CASSAWTDNYGYTF,TGTGCCAGCAGCGCCTGGACAGATAACTATGGCTACACCTTC
TRBV2,TRBJ1-4,.,.,CASSGGETREKLFF,TGTGCCAGCAGTGGGGGGGAAACGCGTGAAAAACTGTTTTTT
TRBV6-4,TRBJ2-1,TRBD2,.,CASIRLAGGHYSYNEQFF,TGTGCCAGCATAAGACTAGCGGGGGGCCATTACTCCTACAATGAGCAGTTCTTC
TRBV20-1,TRBJ2-1,.,.,CSAIENSYNEQFF,TGCAGTGCTATAGAGAACTCCTACAATGAGCAGTTCTTC
TRBV25-1,TRBJ2-5,TRBD2,few,CASRLAGDQETQYF,TGTGCCAGCAGACTAGCGGGGGACCAAGAGACCCAGTACTTC
TRBV4-2,TRBJ2-7,TRBD1,.,CASSLSGTGGSYEQYF,TGTGCCAGCAGCCTCTCCGGGACAGGGGGTTCCTACGAGCAGTACTTC
TRBV6-5,TRBJ1-2,TRBD1,.,CASRLDREKGGYTF,TGTGCCAGCAGGTTGGACAGGGAGAAGGGAGGCTACACCTTT
TRBV20-1,TRBJ2-3,TRBD2,.,CSARDVGLAGDTQYF,TGCAGTGCTAGAGATGTAGGCCTAGCGGGGGATACGCAGTATTTT
TRBV15,TRBJ1-2,.,.,CATSRERSGGYGYTF,TGTGCCACCAGCAGAGAACGGTCGGGGGGCTATGGCTACACCTTC